These 26 T cell receptor beta chains were sequenced from one sample in a study of CD8 T cells in Susac syndrome. Random hexamers were used to reverse transcribe the RNA input (roughly 0.5 to 1 ug). Each CDR3 protein is one row after TCRdb ran MiXCR on the immunoSEQ multiplex PCR reads. Counted here are approximately 180,000 distinct CDR3 sequences, roughly 94% occurring once; the ten biggest clones make up 0.099%. Material: CD4+ T cells from PBMCs. All receptors come from a human donor with Susac syndrome.

V is TRBV2 and J is TRBJ1-1; D gene uncertain. V was cut by 4 bases and J by 11 bases, with 11 bases left in between. CDR1 and CDR2 from the germline V gene are SNHLY and FYNNEI. This CDR3 is 11 amino acids long. The CDR3 is CASSANVVAFF. The CDR3 DNA is TGTGCCAGCAGTGCCAACGTAGTGGCTTTCTTT. The full variable domain, with the rest looked up from reference TRBV2 and TRBJ1-1, is EPEVTQTPSHQVTQMGQEVILRCVPISNHLYFYWYRQILGQKVEFLVSFYNNEISEKSEIFDDQFSVERPDGSNFTLKIRSTKLEDSAMYFCASSANVVAFFGQGTRLTVV.

This chain links TRBV30 with TRBJ2-2; D remains unclear. V shed 0 bases and J shed 1 base, with 3 bases lying between them. The CDR3 spans 13 residues. CDR1 is GTSNPN and CDR2 is SVGIG in the germline V gene (reference sequence). CDR3 nucleotide sequence: TGTGCCTGGAGTGTACAGAACACCGGGGAGCTGTTTTTT. It yields the protein CAWSVQNTGELFF.

This clonotype appeared once. The chain couples TRBV4-2 to TRBJ2-3; 9 bases agree with TRBD2. Germline V lookup: CDR1 LGHNA, CDR2 YNFKEQ. The CDR3 runs 16 residues. The junction had 11 bases not matched to a gene; V was cut back by 6 bases and J by 4 bases. The CDR3 sequence: CASSSPAGLASDTQYF. As DNA, the CDR3 is TGTGCCAGCAGTTCTCCCGCGGGACTAGCATCAGATACGCAGTATTTT.

The chain is built from TRBV6-2 or TRBV6-3 and TRBJ1-1; D is uncertain. The CDR3 is 15 residues long. Trimming removed 0 bases at V and 0 bases at J, with 8 bases between. Per germline, CDR1 MNHEY and CDR2 SVGEGT. CDR3: CASSYSGNMNTEAFF. The DNA of the CDR3 is TGTGCCAGCAGTTACTCTGGGAATATGAACACTGAAGCTTTCTTT.

This rearrangement joins TRBV15 to TRBJ2-2, with D maybe TRBD1 (5 bases). The CDR3 consists of 14 residues. The V end lost 7 bases, the J end lost 0 bases, and 9 bases lay between the germline ends. Per germline, CDR1 LNHNV and CDR2 YYDKDF (reference sequence). The CDR3 is CATTRTPNTGELFF. As DNA, the CDR3 is TGTGCCACCACCAGGACACCGAACACCGGGGAGCTGTTTTTT.

The J gene is TRBJ2-1, the V gene TRBV6-2 or TRBV6-3; tentatively, D is TRBD1 (5 bases). CDR3 length: 14 residues. CDR1 and CDR2 (germline): MNHEY, SVGEGT. V was clipped by 2 bases and J by 6 bases, with 11 bases between them. CDR3 sequence: CASSYGREGNEQFF. The CDR3 DNA sequence: TGTGCCAGCAGTTACGGCAGGGAAGGCAATGAGCAGTTCTTC.

This sequence joins TRBV7-2 and TRBJ2-1; TRBD1 matches 8 bases. V lost 6 bases, J lost 3 bases, and 7 bases stayed unmatched. Germline V gene data show CDR1 as SGHTA and CDR2 as FQGNSA. The CDR3 runs 15 residues. CDR3 loop: CASSLDRAYYNEQFF. The CDR3 region has the DNA TGTGCCAGCAGTTTGGACAGGGCATACTACAATGAGCAGTTCTTC.

The chain combines TRBV7-9 with TRBJ1-2; 12 bases align to TRBD1. This CDR3 spans 13 amino acids. Germline V gene data show CDR1 as SEHNR and CDR2 as FQNEAQ (reference sequence). J lost 12 bases, V lost 4 bases, and 6 bases had no gene match. DNA for the CDR3: TGTGCCAGCAGCTCGGGACAGGGGGCGAGGAACACCTTC. As protein: CASSSGQGARNTF.

In DNA form, the CDR3 reads TGTGCCAGCAGCGTTCCGACAGGCTTCCAGCATTTT. Translation: CASSVPTGFQHF. The chain employs TRBV7-8 and TRBJ1-5; D possibly corresponds to TRBD1 (6 bases). Germline V gene data show CDR1 as SGHVS and CDR2 as FQNEAQ. Trimming removed 5 bases at V and 12 bases at J, with 14 bases between. This CDR3 has 12 residues. The complete variable domain, with remaining parts taken from reference TRBV7-8 and TRBJ1-5, reads GAGVSQSPRYKVAKRGQDVALRCDPISGHVSLFWYQQALGQGPEFLTYFQNEAQLDKSGLPSDRFFAERPEGSVSTLKIQRTQQEDSAVYLCASSVPTGFQHFGDGTRLSIL.

The V call is TRBV30, the J call TRBJ2-2; the match to TRBD1 covers 9 bases. The length of the CDR3 is 14 residues. Germline assignment: CDR1 GTSNPN and CDR2 SVGIG (reference sequence). V dropped 3 bases and J dropped 3; count of bases not matched to a gene: 2. This CDR3 reads CAWRGDRDTGELFF. CDR3 DNA sequence: TGTGCCTGGAGAGGGGACAGGGACACCGGGGAGCTGTTTTTT.

The rearrangement uses TRBV30 and TRBJ2-5; D is unclear. The CDR3 spans 11 residues. Looked up from germline, CDR1 is GTSNPN and CDR2 is SVGIG (reference sequence). V gave up 5 bases and J gave up 5 bases, with 9 bases separating them. The CDR3 region is CAWGQGETQYF. The DNA for the CDR3 is TGTGCCTGGGGTCAAGGGGAGACCCAGTACTTC.

The rearrangement links TRBV18 to TRBJ2-7, with 8 positions matching TRBD2. Looked up from germline, CDR1 is KGHSH and CDR2 is LQKENI. J gave up 2 bases and V 2 bases, and 5 bases lay outside the gene matches. The CDR3 has 15 residues. This chain's CDR3 is CASSPGAAGAYEQYF. CDR3 sequence (DNA): TGTGCCAGCTCACCAGGAGCAGCGGGGGCCTACGAGCAGTACTTC.

This clonotype was observed a single time. The genes are TRBV6-1 and TRBJ2-5; no reliable D call. The CDR3 has 13 amino acids. Trimming stripped 3 bases from V and 7 bases from J, with 12 bases between. Germline CDR1 MNHNS, CDR2 SASEGT. CDR3 in amino acids: CASSDLAAGTQYF. The DNA of the CDR3 is TGTGCCAGCAGTGACCTGGCTGCAGGGACCCAGTACTTC.

The V and J genes are TRBV5-1 and TRBJ2-1; 8 bases match TRBD1. Germline assignment: CDR1 SGHRS and CDR2 YFSETQ. The CDR3 extends over 22 amino acids. The J segment lost 3 bases and the V segment lost 3 bases, leaving 26 bases of the junction unmatched. CDR3 nucleotide sequence: TGCGCCAGCAGCTCGAGAGAGCCAAACCGGGACAGGAACACGAGGGTCTACAATGAGCAGTTCTTC. This gives the protein CASSSREPNRDRNTRVYNEQFF.

The gene calls are TRBV28 and TRBJ1-5; D perhaps matches TRBD1 (5 bases). Deletions cut 5 bases from V and 4 bases from J, with 15 bases between. This CDR3 comprises 15 residues. Germline V gene lookup returns CDR1 MDHEN and CDR2 SYDVKM. This chain's CDR3 is CASSRGPGPNQPQHF. CDR3 sequence (DNA): TGTGCCAGCAGTCGGGGACCGGGACCAAATCAGCCCCAGCATTTT.

This clonotype was detected only a few times. The gene calls are TRBV20-1 and TRBJ2-3, with D uncertain. This CDR3 is built from 11 residues. The V and J ends lost 5 bases and 1 base respectively, with 4 bases between them. Germline V CDR1 and CDR2: DFQATT, SNEGSKA (reference sequence). The DNA of the CDR3 is TGCAGTGCTCCCCGCACAGATACGCAGTATTTT. Its translation: CSAPRTDTQYF.

The chain links TRBV7-6 to TRBJ2-7; TRBD1 aligns across 8 bases. Germline values: CDR1 SGHVS, CDR2 FNYEAQ. CDR3 size: 15 residues. V shed 2 bases and J 2 bases; nucleotides not matched to a gene: 5. CDR3 sequence: CASSLWRDRPYEQYF. The CDR3 nucleotides read TGTGCCAGCAGCTTATGGAGGGACAGGCCCTACGAGCAGTACTTC. Full variable domain (rest looked up from reference TRBV7-6 and TRBJ2-7): GAGVSQSPRYKVTKRGQDVALRCDPISGHVSLYWYRQALGQGPEFLTYFNYEAQQDKSGLPNDRFSAERPEGSISTLTIQRTEQRDSAMYRCASSLWRDRPYEQYFGPGTRLTVT.

The V and J genes are TRBV20-1 and TRBJ2-2; D is unclear. Trimming left V 6 bases short and J 1 base short, with 15 bases between. This CDR3 has 15 residues. Germline CDR1 DFQATT, CDR2 SNEGSKA (reference sequence). CDR3 in DNA: TGCAGTGCCCCCCGCGGCGATAAGAACACCGGGGAGCTGTTTTTT. Protein sequence: CSAPRGDKNTGELFF.

This chain uses TRBV12-3 or TRBV12-4 with TRBJ2-3; either TRBD1 or TRBD2 may fit D (6 bases each). V lost 8 bases and J lost 10, with 13 bases in between. The CDR3 extends over 11 amino acids. The CDR3, as DNA: TGTGCCAGCGCCGGGGGCCCCGCGCAGTATTTT. Encoded protein: CASAGGPAQYF.

This clonotype was picked up one time. This rearrangement joins TRBV20-1 to TRBJ1-6, with D uncertain. CDR3 length: 13 amino acids. Deletions cut 1 base from V and 8 bases from J, with 9 bases between. CDR1 is DFQATT and CDR2 is SNEGSKA in the germline V gene (reference sequence). In DNA, the CDR3 is TGCAGTGCTAGAGTGAATTCGGATTCACCCCTCCACTTT. It translates to CSARVNSDSPLHF.

J is TRBJ2-7 and V is TRBV30; D perhaps matches TRBD2 (6 bases). CDR3 length: 14 amino acids. The V end was cut by 0 bases, the J end by 2 bases, with 11 bases between. Germline V gene data show CDR1 as GTSNPN and CDR2 as SVGIG (reference sequence). CDR3 sequence: CAWSVRGGAYEQYF. In DNA, the CDR3 is TGTGCCTGGAGTGTACGGGGCGGGGCCTACGAGCAGTACTTC.

The chain uses TRBV29-1 and TRBJ2-2; D is uncertain. The germline V gene has CDR1 SQVTM and CDR2 ANQGSEA. The ends were cut back, 4 bases at V and 2 bases at J, with 8 bases in the middle. The CDR3 is 13 residues long. Here the CDR3 DNA reads TGCAGCGTTGGGCAGGTCAACACCGGGGAGCTGTTTTTT. Amino acids: CSVGQVNTGELFF.

In this sample, this clonotype turned up a few times. The chain carries TRBV9 and TRBJ2-7; D is tentatively TRBD1 or TRBD2 (5 bases each). V lost 1 base, J lost 6 bases, and 8 bases lay in between. Germline V gives CDR1 SGDLS, CDR2 YYNGEE. The CDR3 runs 12 residues. The CDR3 DNA sequence: TGTGCCAGCAGCGTACGTGGGGGCGAGCAGTACTTC. It is translated as CASSVRGGEQYF.

The rearrangement joins TRBV10-3 to TRBJ1-1; D uncertain. Per germline, CDR1 ENHRY and CDR2 SYGVKD. The CDR3 has 13 residues. V lost 3 bases and J lost 10, with 15 bases in between. DNA of the CDR3: TGTGCCATCAGTGACGGACGGGAGATTGGAGCTTTCTTT. Translating gives CAISDGREIGAFF.

The chain links TRBV3-1 to TRBJ2-1, with 8 bases lining up with TRBD1. The CDR3 covers 17 residues. J lost 4 bases, V lost 2 bases, and 10 bases had no gene match. Per the germline V gene, CDR1 is LGHDT and CDR2 is YNNKEL (reference sequence). The CDR3 DNA is TGTGCCAGCAGCCAAAAACAACGGGACAGGCGATACAATGAGCAGTTCTTC. Residues: CASSQKQRDRRYNEQFF.

The V call is TRBV29-1, the J call TRBJ1-3; no definite D call. The V gene lost 2 bases and the J gene lost 2 bases, with 7 bases spanning the gap. Germline V lookup: CDR1 SQVTM, CDR2 ANQGSEA. The CDR3 loop spans 13 amino acids. In nucleotides, the CDR3 is TGCAGCGTTGAATTGGGAGCTGGAAACACCATATATTTT. Encoded protein: CSVELGAGNTIYF.